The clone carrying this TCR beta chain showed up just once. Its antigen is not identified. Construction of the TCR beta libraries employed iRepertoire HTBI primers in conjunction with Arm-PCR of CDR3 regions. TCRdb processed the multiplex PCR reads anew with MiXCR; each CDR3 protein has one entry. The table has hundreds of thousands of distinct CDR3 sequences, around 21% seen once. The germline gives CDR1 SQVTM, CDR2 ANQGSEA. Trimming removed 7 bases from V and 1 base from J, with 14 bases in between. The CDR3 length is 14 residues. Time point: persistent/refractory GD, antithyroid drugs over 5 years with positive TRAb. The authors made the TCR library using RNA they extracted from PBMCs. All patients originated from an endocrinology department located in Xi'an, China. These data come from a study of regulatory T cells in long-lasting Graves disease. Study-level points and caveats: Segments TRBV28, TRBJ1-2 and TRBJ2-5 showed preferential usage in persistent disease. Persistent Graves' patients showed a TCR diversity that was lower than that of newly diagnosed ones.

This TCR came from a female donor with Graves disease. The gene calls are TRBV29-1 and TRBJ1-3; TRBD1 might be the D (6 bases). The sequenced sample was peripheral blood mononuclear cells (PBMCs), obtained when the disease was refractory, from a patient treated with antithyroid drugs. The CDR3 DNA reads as TGCAGCGCTCAGGACAGAAGGTCTGGAAACACCATATATTTT. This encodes CSAQDRRSGNTIYF.